This TCR beta chain derives from a study of beta chain features in type 1 diabetes. Blood was drawn once from each donor into heparinised tubes. The draws averaged about 110 mL. The study reverse transcribed the entire isolated RNA, so it sequenced expressed TCRB transcripts. Read counts averaged around 3.6 million for samples of naive, central memory and regulatory T cells. Data came from immunoSEQ multiplex PCR; TCRdb stores just in-frame clones and leaves some out. This sample carries about 320,000 clones, less than 15% of them seen once, and the ten largest clones take about 6.6%. A remark on this clone: The antigen is not known.

General study points: A cDNA-based sequencing approach could over-represent cells with high TCR expression.

Sample: central memory CD4+ T cells from blood. The clonotype comes from a young man in good health.

CDR3 in DNA: TGTGCCAGCAGCTTAGGGACGGGCAATGAGCAGTTCTTC. It specifies CASSLGTGNEQFF. The gene calls are TRBV7-2 and TRBJ2-1, with no clear D. Germline V gene data show CDR1 as SGHTA and CDR2 as FQGNSA. This CDR3 has 13 residues. V was trimmed by 1 base and J by 6 bases, leaving 7 bases between them.